These 23 T cell receptor beta chains originate from one sample sequenced in a study of T cell repertoires in cytomegalovirus infection. In TCRdb, the reads were re-called with MiXCR into one record per CDR3 protein. Here the sample spans almost 550,000 distinct CDR3 sequences, 16% being singletons. The sequencing sample was made of CD8+ T cells from PBMCs. The receptors derive from a human donor in good health (CMV status not recorded). Some clones in this sample may be carry-over from other donors' samples.

The V gene is TRBV27, the J gene TRBJ1-1; the match to TRBD1 covers 10 bases. The V gene's germline CDR1 is MNHEY and CDR2 SMNVEV (reference sequence). Germline trimming cut 9 bases from V and 1 base from J; bases unmatched to any gene: 2. CDR3 length equals 13 residues. DNA of the CDR3: TGTGCCAGTTGGGACAGGGGGAACACTGAAGCTTTCTTT. Amino acids: CASWDRGNTEAFF.

This clonotype showed up many times. V gene TRBV7-9 combines with J gene TRBJ1-1; 7 nucleotides align to TRBD1. The germline V gene has CDR1 SEHNR and CDR2 FQNEAQ (reference sequence). After removal of 5 bases from V and 0 bases from J, the junction contained 6 bases not matched to a gene. This CDR3 is 15 amino acids long. The CDR3 nucleotides read TGTGCCAGCAGCAACCGGGACAGATTGAACACTGAAGCTTTCTTT. Translating it yields CASSNRDRLNTEAFF.

This clonotype was counted many times. J is TRBJ2-5 and V is TRBV7-2, with D possibly being TRBD2 (5 bases). The CDR3 runs 16 residues. V gave up 4 bases and J gave up 2 bases, with 17 bases separating them. CDR1 SGHTA and CDR2 FQGNSA come from the germline V gene. The CDR3 DNA sequence: TGTGCCAGCAGCTCCGAAGGGAGCTTGGAACAAGAGACCCAGTACTTC. The encoded protein is CASSSEGSLEQETQYF.

This clonotype was recorded at least ten times. The chain couples TRBV18 to TRBJ2-1, with TRBD2 as a possible D gene (5 bases). The germline V gene encodes CDR1 KGHSH and CDR2 LQKENI. The CDR3 has 12 amino acids. The V end was cut by 2 bases, the J end by 12 bases, with 11 bases between. For the CDR3, the DNA is TGTGCCAGCTCACCATTACGAGGAGGGCAGTTCTTC. Its protein is CASSPLRGGQFF.

This clonotype was counted between two and nine times. The chain employs TRBV11-2 and TRBJ2-3, with 11 bases that match TRBD2. J was trimmed by 4 bases and V by 1 base; bases with no gene match: 4. This CDR3 contains 16 residues. Germline CDR1 is SGHAT and CDR2 is FQNNGV. The CDR3 coding sequence is TGTGCCAGCAGCTTAGTGGGGACTAGCGGACCAGATACGCAGTATTTT. Translating it yields CASSLVGTSGPDTQYF.

V and J are TRBV27 and TRBJ2-1; D perhaps matches TRBD2 (6 bases). This CDR3 region has 13 residues. V was pared by 11 bases and J by 8 bases, with 19 bases between. Germline lookup yields CDR1 MNHEY and CDR2 SMNVEV (reference sequence). As DNA, the CDR3 is TGTGCCGCCCAAGGCGGGATTGGCCATGAGCAGTTCTTC. Translating gives CAAQGGIGHEQFF.

This clonotype was seen ten or more times. The V call is TRBV7-9, the J call TRBJ1-1; D possibly corresponds to TRBD1 (6 bases). CDR1 and CDR2 from the germline V gene are SEHNR and FQNEAQ (reference sequence). V lost 5 bases and J 4 bases, leaving 11 bases between the germline ends. This CDR3 spans 13 amino acids. This CDR3 is CASSPGRGTEAFF. CDR3 nucleotide sequence: TGTGCCAGCAGCCCCGGCAGGGGCACTGAAGCTTTCTTT.

This sequence joins TRBV5-1 and TRBJ2-3; TRBD1 agrees at 7 bases. The V segment lost 4 bases and the J segment 2 bases; nucleotides outside the gene matches: 10. Germline CDR1 reads SGHRS; CDR2 reads YFSETQ. The CDR3 contains 16 residues. The CDR3 reads CASSQALTGHTDTQYF. The CDR3 DNA reads TGCGCCAGCAGCCAGGCCTTGACAGGGCACACAGATACGCAGTATTTT.

Only a few counts were recorded for this clonotype. CDR3 in amino acids: CASSEKRNRGSGELFF. In nucleotides, the CDR3 is TGTGCCAGCAGTGAAAAGAGAAACAGGGGCTCCGGGGAGCTGTTTTTT. V is TRBV6-1 and J is TRBJ2-2; 7 bases match TRBD1. V was pared by 2 bases and J by 6 bases, with 9 bases of the junction left unmatched. The V gene's germline CDR1 is MNHNS and CDR2 SASEGT. The CDR3 covers 16 residues.

This clonotype was counted many times. The chain joins TRBV10-3 to TRBJ2-1; perhaps TRBD2 as D (5 bases). Germline lookup yields CDR1 ENHRY and CDR2 SYGVKD. V lost 8 bases and J lost 8, with 16 bases in between. This CDR3 region has 13 residues. Here the CDR3 DNA reads TGTGCCATCGCAACGGGGTCAACGGATGAGCAGTTCTTC. The encoded protein is CAIATGSTDEQFF.

The chain links TRBV7-1 to TRBJ1-2; 7 positions agree with TRBD1. TRBV7-1 belongs to the ORF category, with a function that is uncertain. This CDR3 spans 13 amino acids. Losses at the gene ends were 4 bases for V and 8 bases for J; bases not matched to a gene: 7. In DNA form, the CDR3 reads TGTGCCAGCAGCTATATTCAGGGGGGCGGCTACACCTTC. It is translated as CASSYIQGGGYTF.

The V call is TRBV5-4, the J call TRBJ2-1, with D possibly being TRBD2 (5 bases). V was pared by 4 bases and J by 3 bases, with 11 bases between. This CDR3 spans 14 amino acids. Germline values: CDR1 SGHNT, CDR2 YYREEE (reference sequence). The CDR3 DNA reads as TGTGCCAGCAGCCCGGACGGACTCTACAATGAGCAGTTCTTC. Encoded protein: CASSPDGLYNEQFF. The whole variable domain, remainder taken from reference TRBV5-4 and TRBJ2-1, is ETGVTQSPTHLIKTRGQQVTLRCSSQSGHNTVSWYQQALGQGPQFIFQYYREEENGRGNFPPRFSGLQFPNYSSELNVNALELDDSALYLCASSPDGLYNEQFFGPGTRLTVL.

This clonotype was counted only a few times. The chain has TRBV29-1 and TRBJ2-3, with 9 bases that match TRBD2. Germline CDR1 is SQVTM and CDR2 is ANQGSEA. The CDR3 covers 14 residues. Unmatched junction bases numbered 7, after V lost 4 bases and J lost 5 bases. The CDR3 DNA sequence: TGCAGCGTTGCGGAGCGGGGGGCAATAGATACGCAGTATTTT. Protein product: CSVAERGAIDTQYF.

Ten or more counts support this clonotype. The V and J genes are TRBV10-2 and TRBJ1-1; D unclear. The CDR3 is made up of 14 amino acids. The germline V gene has CDR1 WSHSY and CDR2 SAAADI. V was trimmed by 3 bases and J by 1 base, leaving 9 bases between them. CDR3 nucleotides: TGCGCCAGCAGTGATTTAGCGCAGAACACTGAAGCTTTCTTT. Protein sequence: CASSDLAQNTEAFF.

This clonotype was picked up many times. The V call is TRBV5-4, the J call TRBJ2-1; D is possibly TRBD2 (6 bases). Trimming took off 2 bases at V and 5 bases at J, with 11 bases between the two ends. Germline V gene data show CDR1 as SGHNT and CDR2 as YYREEE (reference sequence). The CDR3 covers 14 residues. The CDR3 sequence: CASSFTGRDNEQFF. CDR3 nucleotides: TGTGCCAGCAGCTTCACCGGGAGAGACAATGAGCAGTTCTTC. Using reference TRBV5-4 and TRBJ2-1 for the parts outside the CDR3, the full variable domain is ETGVTQSPTHLIKTRGQQVTLRCSSQSGHNTVSWYQQALGQGPQFIFQYYREEENGRGNFPPRFSGLQFPNYSSELNVNALELDDSALYLCASSFTGRDNEQFFGPGTRLTVL.

The chain recombines TRBV6-1 with TRBJ2-5; maybe TRBD1 (6 bases). V lost 2 bases and J lost 5, with 15 bases in between. CDR3 length: 15 residues. Germline-derived CDR1 and CDR2 are MNHNS and SASEGT. The CDR3 DNA reads as TGTGCCAGCAGTGAATCAGTGTACAGGGTGGAGACCCAGTACTTC. Translated, it gives CASSESVYRVETQYF.

This clonotype was counted at least ten times. The V gene is TRBV11-2, the J gene TRBJ2-3; 10 bases align to TRBD2. The V gene's germline CDR1 is SGHAT and CDR2 FQNNGV. Germline trimming cut 6 bases from V and 1 base from J; bases unmatched to any gene: 4. This CDR3 has 15 amino acids. Written as DNA, the CDR3 is TGTGCCAGCAGTGGTGGACTAGCGGGCACAGATACGCAGTATTTT. It is translated as CASSGGLAGTDTQYF.

This clonotype has just a few counts. The chain uses TRBV19 and TRBJ2-1; 8 bases line up with TRBD1. Germline V gene sequence: CDR1 LNHDA, CDR2 SQIVND (reference sequence). CDR3 length equals 18 residues. Losses at the gene ends were 3 bases for V and 4 bases for J; bases not matched to a gene: 14. CDR3 bases: TGTGCCAGTAGTATGGGGGCCAGGGGACAGGTAATTTACAATGAGCAGTTCTTC. Translated: CASSMGARGQVIYNEQFF.

This clonotype was counted only a few times. The gene calls are TRBV7-9 and TRBJ1-2; D uncertain. CDR1 and CDR2 from the germline V gene are SEHNR and FQNEAQ (reference sequence). The CDR3 is made up of 16 amino acids. V lost 1 base to trimming and J lost 4 bases, with 16 bases between them. CDR3 amino acids: CASSLEWIQSPYGYTF. The CDR3 DNA is TGTGCCAGCAGCTTAGAGTGGATACAGTCCCCCTATGGCTACACCTTC. Using reference TRBV7-9 and TRBJ1-2 for the parts outside the CDR3, the full variable domain is DTGVSQNPRHKITKRGQNVTFRCDPISEHNRLYWYRQTLGQGPEFLTYFQNEAQLEKSRLLSDRFSAERPKGSFSTLEIQRTEQGDSAMYLCASSLEWIQSPYGYTFGSGTRLTVV.

The V and J genes are TRBV7-3 and TRBJ2-3, with D perhaps TRBD1 or TRBD2 (5 bases each). CDR1 is SGHTA and CDR2 is FQGTGA in the germline V gene. This CDR3 spans 16 amino acids. Deletions cut 1 base from V and 0 bases from J, with 11 bases between. The CDR3 is CASSLKGRASTDTQYF. CDR3 coding DNA: TGTGCCAGCAGCTTAAAGGGGCGGGCTAGCACAGATACGCAGTATTTT.

This clonotype was recorded a few times. V is TRBV27 and J is TRBJ2-7, with 7 bases fitting TRBD2. Germline CDR1 MNHEY, CDR2 SMNVEV (reference sequence). V gave up 5 bases and J gave up 3 bases; unmatched junction bases: 4. The CDR3 spans 13 residues. The CDR3 sequence is CASSGGGLYEQYF. For the CDR3, the DNA is TGTGCCAGCAGTGGGGGGGGACTCTACGAGCAGTACTTC.

This clonotype occurred a few times. The V and J genes are TRBV29-1 and TRBJ1-1, with D perhaps matching TRBD1 (6 bases). This CDR3 region has 12 residues. The V gene lost 7 bases and the J gene lost 5 bases, with 14 bases spanning the gap. CDR1 is SQVTM, CDR2 ANQGSEA, per germline. The CDR3 reads CSAGDRGTEAFF. CDR3 DNA sequence: TGCAGCGCAGGGGACCGGGGGACTGAAGCTTTCTTT.

This clonotype has a count of ten or more. This chain links TRBV12-3 or TRBV12-4 with TRBJ1-5; 10 bases agree with TRBD1. This CDR3 comprises 14 residues. J gave up 6 bases and V 6 bases, and 5 bases lay outside the gene matches. The chain's CDR3 is CASRRTGGGQPQHF. The CDR3 region has the DNA TGTGCCAGCAGAAGGACAGGGGGTGGTCAGCCCCAGCATTTT.